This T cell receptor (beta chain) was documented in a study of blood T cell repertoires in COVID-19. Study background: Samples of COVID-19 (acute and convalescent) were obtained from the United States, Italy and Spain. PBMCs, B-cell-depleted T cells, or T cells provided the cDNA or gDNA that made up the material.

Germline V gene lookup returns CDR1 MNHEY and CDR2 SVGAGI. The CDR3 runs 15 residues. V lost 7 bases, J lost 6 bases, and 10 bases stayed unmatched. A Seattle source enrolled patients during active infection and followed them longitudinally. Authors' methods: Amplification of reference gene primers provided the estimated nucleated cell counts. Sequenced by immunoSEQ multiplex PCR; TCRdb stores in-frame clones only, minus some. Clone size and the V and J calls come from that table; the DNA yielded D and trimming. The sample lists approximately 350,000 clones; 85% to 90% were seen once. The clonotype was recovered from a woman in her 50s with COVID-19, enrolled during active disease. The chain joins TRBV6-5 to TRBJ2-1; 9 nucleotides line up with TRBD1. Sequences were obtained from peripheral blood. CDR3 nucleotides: TGTGCCAGCACCATAGACAGGGGGAATTTCAATGAGCAGTTCTTC. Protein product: CASTIDRGNFNEQFF.